A selection of T cell receptor beta chains follows, all from one sample in a study of cytomegalovirus exposure and HLA in healthy donors. Method: immunoSEQ multiplex PCR; TCRdb's copy keeps in-frame clones and lacks some. Of 200,000 or so clones in the sample, around 73% were seen once. The specimen sequenced was PBMCs. Receptor source: a male donor in good health and CMV-seronegative. CDR3s include the opening cysteine and the closing phenylalanine or tryptophan. D genes are given only for firm matches. A clone size is listed for some rows: how often the clone was seen (once, few, many), or a class if it is expanded.

j_call clone_size v_call cdr3_length d_call cdr3_aa cdr3_nt
TRBJ2-7 - TRBV27 13 - CASSLSSEYEQYF TGTGCCAGCAGTTTATCCAGTGAATACGAGCAGTACTTC
TRBJ2-7 - TRBV5-1 14 TRBD2 CASSSKSGIYEQYF TGCGCCAGCAGCTCGAAAAGCGGGATCTACGAGCAGTACTTC
TRBJ1-5 - TRBV25-1 13 - CASSELLDQPQHF TGTGCCAGCAGTGAATTACTGGATCAGCCCCAGCATTTT
TRBJ2-7 few TRBV28 14 TRBD1 CASSSRDSPYEQYF TGTGCCAGCAGTTCCAGGGACAGTCCCTACGAGCAGTACTTC
TRBJ2-4 - TRBV4-1 15 - CASSQDRGLENIQYF TGCGCCAGCAGCCAAGATAGGGGTTTGGAAAACATTCAGTACTTC
TRBJ2-1 - TRBV9 17 - CASSAQGLPGAYNEQFF TGTGCCAGCAGCGCCCAGGGACTTCCAGGCGCCTACAATGAGCAGTTCTTC
TRBJ2-2 once TRBV7-9 15 - CSSSLVLRGSGELFF TGTTCCAGCAGCTTAGTATTACGGGGATCCGGGGAGCTGTTTTTT
TRBJ2-7 - TRBV5-4 14 TRBD2 CASSSPGGDYEQYF TGTGCCAGCAGTTCGCCTGGGGGGGACTACGAGCAGTACTTC
TRBJ1-1 - TRBV5-1 14 - CASSLWVANTEAFF TGCGCCAGCAGCTTGTGGGTAGCGAACACTGAAGCTTTCTTT
TRBJ2-5 once TRBV27 15 - CASSFVRGGQETQYF TGTGCCAGCAGTTTCGTGAGAGGGGGCCAAGAGACCCAGTACTTC
TRBJ1-5 few TRBV28 12 - CASSYDAGPQHF TGTGCCAGCAGTTATGACGCAGGGCCCCAGCATTTT
TRBJ2-5 - TRBV27 15 - CASKISTGVGETQYF TGTGCCAGCAAAATATCGACGGGGGTGGGAGAGACCCAGTACTTC
TRBJ1-2 few TRBV5-6 15 - CASSLGRFYSYGYTF TGTGCCAGCAGCTTAGGCAGGTTCTACTCCTATGGCTACACCTTC
TRBJ1-2 - TRBV7-2 14 - CASSPRTANYGYTF TGTGCCAGCAGCCCCCGGACAGCTAACTATGGCTACACCTTC
TRBJ2-1 - TRBV29-1 14 TRBD2 CSVVGLAGVNEQFF TGCAGCGTTGTGGGGCTAGCGGGAGTAAATGAGCAGTTCTTC
TRBJ2-2 - TRBV4-1 14 - CASSQGDSNGELFF TGCGCCAGCAGCCAAGGGGACTCTAACGGGGAGCTGTTTTTT
TRBJ2-5 - TRBV7-2 17 - CASSLTDPSDEQETQYF TGTGCCAGCAGCCTGACTGATCCTAGCGACGAACAAGAGACCCAGTACTTC
TRBJ2-7 - TRBV4-1 15 TRBD2 CASSQATSGAYEQYF TGCGCCAGCAGCCAAGCGACTAGCGGGGCCTACGAGCAGTACTTC